The 9 T cell receptor beta chains given below trace back to one sample, sequenced in a study of blood T cell repertoires in COVID-19. Data came from immunoSEQ multiplex PCR; TCRdb stores just in-frame clones and leaves some out. The data hold about 220,000 clones, with around 84% observed a single time. Sample: peripheral blood. Receptor source: a man aged 30 to 39 with active or convalescent COVID-19.

CDR3 in DNA: TGTGCCAGCAGCCGACTAGCGGGAGGGAACGGGGGGCTCGGGCAGTTCTTC. Amino acid sequence: CASSRLAGGNGGLGQFF. The chain couples TRBV3-1 (or the pseudogene TRBV3-2) to TRBJ2-1; the match to TRBD2 covers 14 bases. With V trimmed by 4 bases and J by 12 bases, 14 bases remained unmatched. The CDR3 sequence is 17 residues long. CDR1 and CDR2 (germline): LGHDT, YNNKEL (reference sequence).

The J gene is TRBJ2-7, the V gene TRBV18; perhaps TRBD1 as D (7 bases). Between the trimmed V and J ends, which lost 6 bases and 6 bases, there was a span of 15 bases. The CDR3 contains 13 residues. CDR1 and CDR2 (germline): KGHSH, LQKENI. The CDR3 loop is CASSQGGSLEQYF. The CDR3 DNA sequence: TGTGCCAGCTCCCAGGGGGGTTCACTCGAGCAGTACTTC. The full variable domain, its missing parts supplied by reference TRBV18 and TRBJ2-7, is NAGVMQNPRHLVRRRGQEARLRCSPMKGHSHVYWYRQLPEEGLKFMVYLQKENIIDESGMPKERFSAEFPKEGPSILRIQQVVRGDSAAYFCASSQGGSLEQYFGPGTRLTVT.

This clone has just a few counts. The chain employs TRBV11-2 and TRBJ2-1, with D perhaps TRBD2 (5 bases). Germline V gives CDR1 SGHAT, CDR2 FQNNGV. The germline V and J ends were trimmed by 1 base and 4 bases, with 8 bases remaining between them. The CDR3 loop spans 14 amino acids. The CDR3 coding sequence is TGTGCCAGCAGCTTAGCGGGATCTTACAATGAGCAGTTCTTC. Translating gives CASSLAGSYNEQFF.

This chain connects TRBV7-9 to TRBJ1-2, with D hard to call. Germline CDR1 reads SEHNR; CDR2 reads FQNEAQ (reference sequence). The CDR3 runs to 14 residues. V was clipped by 3 bases and J by 9 bases, with 17 bases between them. CDR3: CASSFITFPPSYTF. The CDR3 coding sequence is TGTGCCAGCAGCTTCATTACTTTCCCCCCTAGCTACACCTTC.

By frequency in the sample, this clone is medium-sized (0.01 to 0.1%). This rearrangement joins TRBV4-1 to TRBJ1-1, with TRBD1 matching 8 bases. This CDR3 is built from 14 residues. CDR1 is MGHRA, CDR2 YSYEKL, per germline. The V segment lost 4 bases and the J segment 6 bases; nucleotides outside the gene matches: 7. The CDR3 nucleotides are TGCGCCAGCAGCCCCAGGGGGCCTACTCCTGAAGCTTTCTTT. Protein sequence: CASSPRGPTPEAFF.

This chain links TRBV21-1 with TRBJ2-7; TRBD2 is taken as the D call from the table, unchecked against the DNA. TRBV21-1 is reported as a pseudogene. The CDR3 spans 17 residues. CDR3 amino acids: CAKRGLAGGRPYYEQYF. Here the CDR3 DNA reads TGTGCCAAGAGGGGACTAGCGGGGGGAAGGCCCTACTACGAGCAGTACTTC.

The V and J genes are TRBV19 and TRBJ2-7; 11 nucleotides agree with TRBD2. Germline-derived CDR1 and CDR2 are LNHDA and SQIVND (reference sequence). J gave up 3 bases and V 7 bases, and 2 bases lay outside the gene matches. The CDR3 runs to 13 residues. CDR3 sequence (DNA): TGTGCCAGTACCGGGACTAGCGGCTACGAGCAGTACTTC. Translating gives CASTGTSGYEQYF.

The CDR3 region has the DNA TGTGCCACCAGCAGACACCGGGACTTACAAGAGACCCAGTACTTC. The encoded protein is CATSRHRDLQETQYF. The V call is TRBV15, the J call TRBJ2-5; possible D gene TRBD2, 6 bases. The germline CDR1 and CDR2 sequences are LNHNV and YYDKDF (reference sequence). The ends were cut back, 2 bases at V and 2 bases at J, with 12 bases in the middle. The CDR3 has 15 amino acids.

J is TRBJ1-5 and V is TRBV24-1; no firm D call. The ends were cut back, 5 bases at V and 4 bases at J, with 5 bases in the middle. In germline, CDR1 is KGHDR, CDR2 SFDVKD. This CDR3 comprises 12 residues. CDR3 residues: CATSGANQPQHF. DNA of the CDR3: TGTGCCACCAGTGGGGCAAATCAGCCCCAGCATTTT.